This is a list of T cell receptor beta chains from one sample in a study of blood T cell repertoires in COVID-19. Here immunoSEQ multiplex PCR was the method, and the copy in TCRdb shows in-frame clones only, minus some. Here the sample spans some 110,000 clones, about 90% being singletons. The sample consisted of peripheral blood. These receptors were obtained from a man in his fifties with COVID-19, enrolled during active disease. The conserved cysteine and the conserved F or W are not part of the CDR3 here.

j_call,v_call,cdr3_aa
TRBJ1-4,TRBV13,ASSLRTGNEKLF
TRBJ2-1,TRBV9,ASSREGGRNNEQF
TRBJ2-1,TRBV9,ASSDASGSNEQF
TRBJ2-3,TRBV27,ATPSGSTDTQY
TRBJ1-5,TRBV19,ASSIVYRGVDQPQH
TRBJ2-3,TRBV5-1,ASSLDPRVPSTDTQY
TRBJ1-3,TRBV9,ASSAGSAGNTIY
TRBJ2-1,TRBV4-3,ASSQDSASGEQF
TRBJ2-2,TRBV5-1,ASSATSTGELF
TRBJ2-1,TRBV28,ASSLGRWESRVEQF
TRBJ2-6,TRBV6-2/TRBV6-3,ASSDRGAGANVLT
TRBJ1-5,TRBV29-1,SVAQGGSQPQH